This T cell receptor (beta chain) was identified during a study of technical replicates of blood from a few donors. The protocol was immunoSEQ multiplex PCR, while the TCRdb copy is restricted to in-frame clones and leaves out a portion. The sample holds some 77,000 clones, about 96% seen once. The V gene's germline CDR1 is MNHEY and CDR2 SMNVEV (reference sequence). Trimming cost V 5 bases and J 7 bases, with 11 bases left between them. The CDR3 is made up of 13 amino acids. This sequence joins TRBV27 and TRBJ2-2, with a weak D call TRBD1 (6 bases). Sequencing input: T cells isolated from PBMCs. The clonotype comes from a human donor in good health. The CDR3 loop reads CASSPQGHGELFF. CDR3 DNA sequence: TGTGCCAGCAGTCCCCAGGGACACGGGGAGCTGTTTTTT.